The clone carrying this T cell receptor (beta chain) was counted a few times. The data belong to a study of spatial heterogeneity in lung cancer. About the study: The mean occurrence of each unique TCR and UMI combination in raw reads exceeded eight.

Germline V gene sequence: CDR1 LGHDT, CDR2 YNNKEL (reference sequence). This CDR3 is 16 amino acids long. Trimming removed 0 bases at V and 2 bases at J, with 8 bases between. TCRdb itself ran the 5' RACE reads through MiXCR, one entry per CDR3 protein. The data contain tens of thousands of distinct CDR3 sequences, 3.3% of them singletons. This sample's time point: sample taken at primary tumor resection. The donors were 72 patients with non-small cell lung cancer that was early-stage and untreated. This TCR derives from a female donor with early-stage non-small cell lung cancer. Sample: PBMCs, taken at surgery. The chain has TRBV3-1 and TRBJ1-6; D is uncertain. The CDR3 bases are TGTGCCAGCAGCCAAGACGCGGGAACCTATAATTCACCCCTCCACTTT. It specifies CASSQDAGTYNSPLHF.